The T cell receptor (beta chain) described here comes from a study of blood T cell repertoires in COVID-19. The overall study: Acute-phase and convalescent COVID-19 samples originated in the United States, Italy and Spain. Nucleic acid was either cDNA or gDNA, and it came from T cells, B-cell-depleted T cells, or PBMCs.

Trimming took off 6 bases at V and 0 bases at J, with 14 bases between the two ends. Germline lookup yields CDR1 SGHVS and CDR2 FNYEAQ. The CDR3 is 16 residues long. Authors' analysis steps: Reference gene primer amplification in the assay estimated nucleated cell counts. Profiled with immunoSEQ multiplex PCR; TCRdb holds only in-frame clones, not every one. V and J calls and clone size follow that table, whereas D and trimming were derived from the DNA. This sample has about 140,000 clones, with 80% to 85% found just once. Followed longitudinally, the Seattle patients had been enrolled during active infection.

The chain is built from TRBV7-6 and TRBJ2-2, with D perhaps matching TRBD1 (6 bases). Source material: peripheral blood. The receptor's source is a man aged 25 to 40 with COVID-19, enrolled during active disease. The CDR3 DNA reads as TGTGCCAGCAGGACATTCACAGGGTCGAACACCGGGGAGCTGTTTTTT. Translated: CASRTFTGSNTGELFF.